The table lists the clone carrying this TCR beta chain with a few counts. The germline V gene has CDR1 SNHLY and CDR2 FYNNEI. The V and J ends lost 3 bases and 7 bases respectively, with 12 bases between them. The length of the CDR3 is 13 residues. This sample was included in a study of blood T cells in healthy people across ages. Then a second PCR, running roughly 6 to 11 cycles, was carried out with a sample-barcoded 5' primer and a J-beta primer mix. MiXCR, run by TCRdb on the 5' RACE reads, gives a single entry per CDR3 protein. The table shows 1.5 million to 2 million distinct CDR3 sequences, with 25% to 30% occurring only once.

This receptor was identified in a woman in her twenties or thirties in good health. Specimen: blood. V gene TRBV2 combines with J gene TRBJ1-2; weak D call: TRBD1 (6 bases). This CDR3 is CASSDESGVGYTF. CDR3 sequence (DNA): TGTGCCAGCAGTGATGAATCAGGGGTTGGCTACACCTTC.